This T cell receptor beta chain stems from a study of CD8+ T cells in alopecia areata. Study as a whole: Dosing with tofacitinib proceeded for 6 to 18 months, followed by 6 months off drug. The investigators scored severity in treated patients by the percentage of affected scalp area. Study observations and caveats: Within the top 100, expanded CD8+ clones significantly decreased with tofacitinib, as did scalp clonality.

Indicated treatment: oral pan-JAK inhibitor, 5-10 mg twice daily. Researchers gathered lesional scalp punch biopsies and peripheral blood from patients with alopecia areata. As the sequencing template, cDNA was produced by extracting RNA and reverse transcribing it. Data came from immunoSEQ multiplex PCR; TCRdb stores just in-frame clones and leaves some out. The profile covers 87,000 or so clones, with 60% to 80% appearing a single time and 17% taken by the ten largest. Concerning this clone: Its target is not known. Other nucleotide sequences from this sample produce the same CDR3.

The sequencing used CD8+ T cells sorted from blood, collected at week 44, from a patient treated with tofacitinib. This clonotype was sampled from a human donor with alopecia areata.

CDR3 DNA sequence: TGTGCCAGCAGTTTGAGGGGAGCGGGGGAGCTGTTTTTT. It encodes CASSLRGAGELFF. The chain is built from TRBV27 and TRBJ2-2; either TRBD1 or TRBD2 may fit D (5 bases each). There are 13 residues in the CDR3. Trimming removed 3 bases from V and 8 bases from J, with 10 bases in between. Germline assignment: CDR1 MNHEY and CDR2 SMNVEV (reference sequence).